This T cell receptor beta chain stems from a study of T cell clonality in common variable immunodeficiency (dated by TCRdb to between 2014 and 2017). Most of the CVID patients and most of the healthy controls were of Caucasian heritage. Heparinized peripheral whole blood samples of about 5 to 8.5 ml were collected from each donor. Genomic DNA from adults with common variable immune deficiency (CVID) and from healthy adult controls was the source for sequencing TCRbeta CDR3 repertoires. A total of some 22 healthy adult volunteers (approximately 12 female and some 10 male; age range about 20 to 70 years, mean age about 34) were included in the control group. Diluted blood was density-centrifuged over Hypaque 1077 or Ficoll-Paque to isolate peripheral blood mononuclear cells. Genomic DNA was obtained from unsorted mononuclear cells through either Qiagen column purification or a centrifugation-based method.

V lost 6 bases and J lost 2 bases; the stretch between them is 13 bases long. The CDR3 measures 14 amino acids from cysteine to phenylalanine. The DNA has 33 bases, all within the CDR3, and is read from base 1. From the germline V gene, CDR1 is SGHTA and CDR2 is FQGNSA. Study-wide conclusions, independent of this receptor: Healthy controls shared more TCRbeta clones with each other than CVID subjects shared among themselves (p < 0.0001). CVID TCRbeta sequences were reported to have fewer deletions and N-nucleotide insertions and to lack highly modified clones with 13 or more V deletions. Correlations of repertoire features with clinical complications were constrained by heterogeneity among patients within the CVID cohort. TCRbeta clonality was higher in CVID subjects than in healthy controls (t-test p = 0.018), and the increase was most characteristic of about a third of subjects. It was noted by the authors that sequencing of the repertoires of T cell subpopulations would be needed to clarify the cause of the increased clonality in CVID. Although equal DNA input was used, an average of about 81,820 unique sequences per sample was obtained for controls, compared with about 31,547 for CVID samples.

Details on this clone: The antigen it binds to is not known. The observed sequence ends 3 residues before the CDR3 terminus, with the missing tail filled in from the germline J gene.

For sequencing input, CVID and control samples contributed equivalent amounts of genomic DNA. For every sample, a 60 bp segment covering the rearranged TCRbeta CDR3 region was amplified and then sequenced. The immunoSEQ assay, a bias-corrected multiplex PCR with high-throughput sequencing, was employed for TCRbeta amplification. On the authors' methods: Every unique nucleotide sequence counted as a clone and was annotated with V, D and J genes, copy number and frequency. Sequences were labeled productive if in frame, and non-productive if out of frame or containing stop codons. As previously described, clonality was calculated on the basis of Shannon's entropy. The predicted amino acid sequences of productive clones were used to derive mean CDR3 Kyte-Doolittle hydropathy. Using the R hclust function, scaled V gene usage was clustered hierarchically with Manhattan distance and complete linkage. Sharing of clones by CDR3 amino acid sequence was evaluated by resampling 12 repertoires per group over 100 rounds. The repertoires were screened for 60 to 85 published EBV-specific TCRbeta sequences and approximately 230 published CMV-specific TCRbeta sequences. Two CVID samples that yielded fewer than 10,000 sequences were excluded from the analysis, so roughly 42 CVID repertoires were retained. Drawn from immuneACCESS, this table holds only the in-frame rearrangements with V and J called that TCRdb kept. Clones are partly lost; checked studies trace under half to an unresolved V gene and leave the rest unexplained. V, J and clone size were drawn from that table, and D and trimming were deduced from the DNA. The table gives around 42,000 clones for this sample, with none occurring only once. Of the sample, about 3% is held by the ten largest clones.

Sequences were obtained from peripheral blood mononuclear cells. The V and J segments used are TRBV7-2 and TRBJ1-2; TRBD1 might be the D gene, on 5 matching bases. This receptor was identified in a person aged 18 to 75 in good health. The CDR3 sequence is CASSPEPGNYGYTF. Partial CDR3 DNA: TGTGCCAGCAGTCCCGAACCAGGGAACTATGGC. Where the CDR3 stops, the reference TRBV7-2 and TRBJ1-2 genes take over; the full variable domain is GAGVSQSPSNKVTEKGKDVELRCDPISGHTALYWYRQSLGQGLEFLIYFQGNSAPDKSGLPSDRFSAERTGGSVSTLTIQRTQQEDSAVYLCASSPEPGNYGYTFGSGTRLTVV.